These T cell receptor beta chains were read from a single sample in a study of blood T cell repertoires in COVID-19. TCRdb keeps only in-frame clones here, not all; method: immunoSEQ multiplex PCR. The table records 350,000 or so clones, roughly 86% of them present only once. Sequences were obtained from PBMCs or T cells enriched from blood (not recorded which). The receptors here all came from a woman aged 25 to 45 who had been exposed to COVID-19. CDR3s include the opening cysteine and the closing phenylalanine or tryptophan. Each record gives: clone size, D gene, V gene, J gene, CDR3 DNA, CDR3 protein. D genes are given only for firm matches. Clone size is not always given. Where it is, it says once, few, many or a class for expanded clones.

>once|TRBD1|TRBV3-1/TRBV3-2|TRBJ1-5
TGTGCCAGCAGCCAAGGATTGACAGGGGATAGCAATCAGCCCCAGCATTTT
CASSQGLTGDSNQPQHF
>NA|NA|TRBV28|TRBJ2-2
TGTGCCAGCAGTCCCCGTGCCGTCTTGGGGCGGGAGCTGTTTTTT
CASSPRAVLGRELFF
>NA|TRBD1|TRBV3-1/TRBV3-2|TRBJ1-4
TGTGCCAGCAGCCCCCGGGACAGGTCCTATTCAACTAATGAAAAACTGTTTTTT
CASSPRDRSYSTNEKLFF
>NA|NA|TRBV5-4|TRBJ2-5
TGTGCCAGCAGCTCCCCCAGGGGCCAAGAGACCCAGTACTTC
CASSSPRGQETQYF
>once|TRBD2|TRBV19|TRBJ2-3
TGTGCCAGTAGTACGCCCGCAGGACTAGCTTACACAGATACGCAGTATTTT
CASSTPAGLAYTDTQYF
>NA|TRBD2|TRBV7-7|TRBJ2-2
TGTGCTAGCAGCAACCCCGGGGGGGGGCAACTCGGGGAGCTGTTTTTT
CASSNPGGGQLGELFF
>NA|TRBD1|TRBV5-6|TRBJ1-2
TGTGCCAGCAGCCAGAATACAAACAGGGGGGTAGGACGTGGCTACACCTTC
CASSQNTNRGVGRGYTF
>once|NA|TRBV19|TRBJ2-6
TGTGCCAGTAATTACGGGAACTCTGGGGCCAACGTCCTGACTTTC
CASNYGNSGANVLTF
>NA|TRBD1|TRBV28|TRBJ1-3
TGTGCCAGCGGACAGTCTTTTCCGGGACAGGGACTCGACACCATATATTTT
CASGQSFPGQGLDTIYF
>NA|TRBD1|TRBV9|TRBJ1-4
TGTGCCAGCAGCGTAGGGGGACAGGGGGAGGAAAAACTGTTTTTT
CASSVGGQGEEKLFF
>NA|NA|TRBV23-1|TRBJ2-7
TGCGCCAGCACGAGGCAGGGCCCGTACGAGCAGTACTTC
CASTRQGPYEQYF
>NA|NA|TRBV19|TRBJ2-3
TGTGCCAGTAGAGGACAGTTATTCGGTCTAAGCGATACGCAGTATTTT
CASRGQLFGLSDTQYF
>few|NA|TRBV11-2|TRBJ1-1
TGTGCCAGCAGCTTAGTCGGCGGGAACACTGAAGCTTTCTTT
CASSLVGGNTEAFF